What follows describes a single TCR beta chain. The repertoire was sequenced with immunoSEQ multiplex PCR; TCRdb's copy has only in-frame clones and lacks some. The table includes 100,000 to 150,000 clones, under 95% detected once. The record originates from a study of control samples from healthy donors and cancer patients. Germline values: CDR1 SEHNR, CDR2 FQNEAQ (reference sequence). V was pared by 1 base and J by 4 bases, with 11 bases between. The CDR3 length is 15 residues. The sequencing input was blood. The sequence derives from a man in his late teens or twenties in good health. The genes are TRBV7-9 and TRBJ1-3; D might be TRBD1 (6 bases). The CDR3 DNA sequence: TGTGCCAGCAGCTTAGGAGGGGGGCTCGGAAACACCATATATTTT. Amino acids: CASSLGGGLGNTIYF.